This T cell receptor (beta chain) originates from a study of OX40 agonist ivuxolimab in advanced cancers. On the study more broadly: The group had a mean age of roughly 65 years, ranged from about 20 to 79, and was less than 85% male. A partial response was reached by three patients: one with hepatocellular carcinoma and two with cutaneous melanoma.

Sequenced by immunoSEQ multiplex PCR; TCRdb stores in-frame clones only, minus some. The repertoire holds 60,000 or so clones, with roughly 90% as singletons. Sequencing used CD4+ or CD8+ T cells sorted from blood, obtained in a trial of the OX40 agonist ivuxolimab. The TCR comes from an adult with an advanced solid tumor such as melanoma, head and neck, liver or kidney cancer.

CDR3: CASSPGLGQPQHF. The DNA for the CDR3 is TGTGCCAGCAGCCCCGGCCTTGGGCAGCCCCAGCATTTT. The gene calls are TRBV7-3 and TRBJ1-5; no definite D call. Deletions cut 5 bases from V and 7 bases from J, with 12 bases between. The CDR3 length is 13 residues. Per germline, CDR1 SGHTA and CDR2 FQGTGA.